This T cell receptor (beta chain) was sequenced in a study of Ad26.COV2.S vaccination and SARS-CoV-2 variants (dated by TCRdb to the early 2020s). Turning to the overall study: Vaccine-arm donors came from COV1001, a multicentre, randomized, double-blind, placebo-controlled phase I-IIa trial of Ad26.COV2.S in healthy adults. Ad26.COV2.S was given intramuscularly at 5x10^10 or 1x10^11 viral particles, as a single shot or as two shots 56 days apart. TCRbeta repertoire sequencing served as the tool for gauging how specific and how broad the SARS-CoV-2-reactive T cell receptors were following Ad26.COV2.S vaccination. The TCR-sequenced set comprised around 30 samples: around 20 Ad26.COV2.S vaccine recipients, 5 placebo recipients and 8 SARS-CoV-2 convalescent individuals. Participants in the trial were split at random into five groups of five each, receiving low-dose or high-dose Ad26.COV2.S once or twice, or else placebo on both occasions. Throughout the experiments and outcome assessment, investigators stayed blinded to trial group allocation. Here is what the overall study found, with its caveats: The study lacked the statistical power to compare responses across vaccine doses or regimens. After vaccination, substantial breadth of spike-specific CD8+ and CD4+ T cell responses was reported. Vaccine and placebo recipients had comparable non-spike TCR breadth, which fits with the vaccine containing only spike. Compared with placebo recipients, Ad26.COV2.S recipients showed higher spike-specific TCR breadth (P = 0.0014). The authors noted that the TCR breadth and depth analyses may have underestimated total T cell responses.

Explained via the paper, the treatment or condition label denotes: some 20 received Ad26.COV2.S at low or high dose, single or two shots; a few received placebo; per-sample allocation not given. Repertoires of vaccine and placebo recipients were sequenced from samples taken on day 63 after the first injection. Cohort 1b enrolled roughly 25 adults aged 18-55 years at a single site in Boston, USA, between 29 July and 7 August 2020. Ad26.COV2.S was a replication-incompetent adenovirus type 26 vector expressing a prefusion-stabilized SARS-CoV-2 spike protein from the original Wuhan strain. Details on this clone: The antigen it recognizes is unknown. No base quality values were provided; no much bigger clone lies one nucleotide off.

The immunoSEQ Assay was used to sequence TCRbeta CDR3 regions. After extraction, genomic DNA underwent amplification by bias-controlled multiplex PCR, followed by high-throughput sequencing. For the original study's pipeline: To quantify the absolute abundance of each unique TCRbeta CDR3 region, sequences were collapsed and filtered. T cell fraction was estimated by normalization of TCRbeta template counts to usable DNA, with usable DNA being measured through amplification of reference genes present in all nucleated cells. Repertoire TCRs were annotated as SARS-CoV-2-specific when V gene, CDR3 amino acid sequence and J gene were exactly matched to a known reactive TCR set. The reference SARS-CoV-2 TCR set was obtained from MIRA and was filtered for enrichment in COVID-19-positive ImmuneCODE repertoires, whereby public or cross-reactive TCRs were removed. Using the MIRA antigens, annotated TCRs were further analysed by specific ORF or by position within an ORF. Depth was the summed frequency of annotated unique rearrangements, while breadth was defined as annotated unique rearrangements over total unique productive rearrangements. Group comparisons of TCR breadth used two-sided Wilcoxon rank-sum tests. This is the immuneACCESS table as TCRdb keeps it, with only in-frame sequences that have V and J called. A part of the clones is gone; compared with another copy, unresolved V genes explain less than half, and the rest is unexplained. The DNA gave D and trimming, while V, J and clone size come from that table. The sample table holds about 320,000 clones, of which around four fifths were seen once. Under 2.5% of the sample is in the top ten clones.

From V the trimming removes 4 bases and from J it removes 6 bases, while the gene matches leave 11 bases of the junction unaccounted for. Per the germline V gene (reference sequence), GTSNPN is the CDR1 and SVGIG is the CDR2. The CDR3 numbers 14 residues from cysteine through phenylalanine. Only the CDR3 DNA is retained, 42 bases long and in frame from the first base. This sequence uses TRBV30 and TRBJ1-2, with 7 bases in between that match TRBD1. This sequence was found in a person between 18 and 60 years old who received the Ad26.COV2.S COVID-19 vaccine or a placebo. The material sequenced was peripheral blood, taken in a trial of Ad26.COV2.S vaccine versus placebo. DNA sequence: TGTGCCTGGACCCCCGACAGGGAAATTAATGGCTACACCTTC. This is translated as CAWTPDREINGYTF. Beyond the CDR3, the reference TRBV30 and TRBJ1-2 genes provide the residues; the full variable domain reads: SQTIHQWPATLVQPVGSPLSLECTVEGTSNPNLYWYRQAAGRGLQLLFYSVGIGQISSEVPQNLSASRPQDRQFILSSKKLLLSDSGFYLCAWTPDREINGYTFGSGTRLTVV.